These 32 T cell receptor beta chains originate from one sample sequenced in a study of shared clonotypes between healthy human individuals. Only in-frame clones appear in the TCRdb table, and some are missing; sequencing was by immunoSEQ multiplex PCR. This table holds some 650,000 clones, approximately 97% found once. The source material was naive CD4+ T cells sorted from blood. The subset denotes: CD45RA+ positively selected. These receptors all stem from a woman in her 30s in good health.

V gene TRBV13 combines with J gene TRBJ2-7; 9 nucleotides align to TRBD2. CDR3 length equals 15 residues. The V gene end was trimmed by 3 bases and the J gene end by 0 bases; junction bases not matched to a gene: 3. The germline gives CDR1 PRHDT, CDR2 FYEKMQ (reference sequence). The CDR3 protein is CASSFLAGNSYEQYF. In DNA form, the CDR3 reads TGTGCCAGCAGCTTCCTAGCGGGGAACTCCTACGAGCAGTACTTC.

The chain joins TRBV11-2 to TRBJ2-7; no clear D. Deletions cut 5 bases from V and 3 bases from J, with 5 bases between. The CDR3 has 11 residues. The germline V gene encodes CDR1 SGHAT and CDR2 FQNNGV. The CDR3 DNA follows: TGTGCCAGCAGCCCTTTCTACGAGCAGTACTTC. This gives the protein CASSPFYEQYF.

J is TRBJ2-2 and V is TRBV7-2; maybe TRBD2 (5 bases). This CDR3 is 17 amino acids long. Germline V CDR1 and CDR2: SGHTA, FQGNSA. V was clipped by 0 bases and J by 0 bases, with 11 bases between them. The CDR3 DNA reads TGTGCCAGCAGCTTAGCTGGGAGCGGAACGAACACCGGGGAGCTGTTTTTT. Translated: CASSLAGSGTNTGELFF.

The rearrangement joins TRBV7-8 to TRBJ2-7; D uncertain. This CDR3 comprises 12 residues. V lost 5 bases and J 5 bases, leaving 10 bases between the germline ends. CDR1 is SGHVS, CDR2 FQNEAQ, per germline. The CDR3 spells CASSREPDEQYF. Here the CDR3 DNA reads TGTGCCAGCAGCCGTGAACCTGACGAGCAGTACTTC.

The chain employs TRBV11-3 and TRBJ1-1; maybe TRBD1 (6 bases). Deletions cut 0 bases from V and 2 bases from J, with 13 bases between. The CDR3 loop spans 16 amino acids. CDR1 and CDR2 (germline): SGHNT, YENEEA. This CDR3 is CASSLEKPDSNTEAFF. The CDR3 DNA reads TGTGCCAGCAGCTTAGAAAAGCCGGACAGTAACACTGAAGCTTTCTTT. Drawing the rest from reference TRBV11-3 and TRBJ1-1, the complete variable domain is EAGVVQSPRYKIIEKKQPVAFWCNPISGHNTLYWYLQNLGQGPELLIRYENEEAVDDSQLPKDRFSAERLKGVDSTLKIQPAELGDSAVYLCASSLEKPDSNTEAFFGQGTRLTVV.

V usage is TRBV19 and J usage is TRBJ2-1, with 7 nucleotides matching TRBD2. The V and J ends lost 3 bases and 0 bases, in that order; junction bases with no gene match: 8. Germline V gene sequence: CDR1 LNHDA, CDR2 SQIVND (reference sequence). The CDR3 runs 17 residues. Written as DNA, the CDR3 is TGTGCCAGTAGTATGGCAGCGGGGCTTCTCTCCTACAATGAGCAGTTCTTC. Translation gives CASSMAAGLLSYNEQFF.

The chain uses TRBV19 and TRBJ2-3, with D perhaps TRBD2 (5 bases). CDR1 LNHDA and CDR2 SQIVND come from the germline V gene (reference sequence). The CDR3 has 12 residues. V was cut by 7 bases and J by 2 bases, with 7 bases left in between. The DNA of the CDR3 is TGTGCCAGTAAGGGAGTCACAGATACGCAGTATTTT. Its protein is CASKGVTDTQYF.

The chain uses TRBV27 and TRBJ2-7; 11 bases line up with TRBD2. This CDR3 has 14 amino acids. Per the germline V gene, CDR1 is MNHEY and CDR2 is SMNVEV (reference sequence). V shed 4 bases, J shed 2 bases, and the junction held 1 base outside the gene matches. CDR3 DNA sequence: TGTGCCAGCAGTTCACTAGCGGGGGCCTACGAGCAGTACTTC. It codes for CASSSLAGAYEQYF.

This clone appeared a few times. The CDR3 bases are TGCAGCGTTGCTACACAGGGGAACACTGAAGCTTTCTTT. Translation: CSVATQGNTEAFF. The chain uses TRBV29-1 and TRBJ1-1; possibly TRBD1 for D (6 bases). The germline V and J ends were trimmed by 4 bases and 1 base, with 10 bases remaining between them. Looked up from germline, CDR1 is SQVTM and CDR2 is ANQGSEA. This CDR3 contains 13 residues. Based on the CDR3 plus reference TRBV29-1 and TRBJ1-1, the full variable domain is SAVISQKPSRDICQRGTSLTIQCQVDSQVTMMFWYRQQPGQSLTLIATANQGSEATYESGFVIDKFPISRPNLTFSTLTVSNMSPEDSSIYLCSVATQGNTEAFFGQGTRLTVV.

The J gene is TRBJ2-3, the V gene TRBV5-6, with no clear D. The CDR3 loop spans 15 amino acids. V lost 4 bases to trimming and J lost 0 bases, with 12 bases between them. Germline loops: CDR1 SGHDT, CDR2 YYEEEE. The chain's CDR3 is CASSQDGSSTDTQYF. DNA of the CDR3: TGTGCCAGCAGCCAGGACGGGTCTAGCACAGATACGCAGTATTTT.

The genes are TRBV21-1 and TRBJ2-7; the table's D call TRBD1 went unverified against the DNA. TRBV21-1 has pseudogene status. This CDR3 region has 13 residues. The CDR3 loop reads CASSSLAVHEQYF. The CDR3 DNA reads as TGTGCCAGCAGCAGCCTGGCAGTGCACGAGCAGTACTTC.

J is TRBJ1-3 and V is TRBV9; D possibly corresponds to TRBD1 (6 bases). Per germline, CDR1 SGDLS and CDR2 YYNGEE. V was pared by 0 bases and J by 3 bases, with 16 bases between. The CDR3 has 17 amino acids. CDR3: CASSVGSGTPSGNTIYF. The CDR3 coding sequence is TGTGCCAGCAGCGTAGGATCCGGGACACCAAGTGGAAACACCATATATTTT.

In its sample, this clone was seen once. As DNA, the CDR3 is TGTGCCAGCACCAACCGGAGGACTAACCTAAAACGGGGTGACGGGGAGCTGTTTTTT. Translation: CASTNRRTNLKRGDGELFF. The chain is built from TRBV28 and TRBJ2-2, with D possibly being TRBD2 (6 bases). Trimming cost V 7 bases and J 7 bases, with 31 bases left between them. This CDR3 spans 19 amino acids. Looked up from germline, CDR1 is MDHEN and CDR2 is SYDVKM.

The chain recombines TRBV5-1 with TRBJ2-1, with D hard to call. CDR1 is SGHRS and CDR2 is YFSETQ in the germline V gene. V was shortened by 0 bases and J by 8 bases, with 6 bases between the two germline ends. The CDR3 totals 12 residues. CDR3 amino acids: CASSLAAYEQFF. The CDR3 DNA follows: TGCGCCAGCAGCTTGGCGGCCTATGAGCAGTTCTTC.

V gene TRBV5-1 combines with J gene TRBJ1-1; TRBD1 matches 8 bases. Trimming cost V 0 bases and J 10 bases; bases outside gene matches: 5. The length of the CDR3 is 13 residues. Germline CDR1 is SGHRS and CDR2 is YFSETQ. Here the CDR3 reads CASSLEGQGTAFF. CDR3 sequence (DNA): TGCGCCAGCAGCTTGGAAGGACAGGGAACAGCTTTCTTT.

V is TRBV2 and J is TRBJ1-5; no reliable D call. V was clipped by 6 bases and J by 0 bases, with 12 bases between them. The CDR3 loop spans 15 amino acids. Germline lookup yields CDR1 SNHLY and CDR2 FYNNEI. Here the CDR3 reads CASSGGKNSNQPQHF. CDR3 bases: TGTGCCAGCAGCGGAGGGAAGAATAGCAATCAGCCCCAGCATTTT.

The rearrangement joins TRBV19 to TRBJ2-2; TRBD2 agrees at 10 bases. J was trimmed by 4 bases and V by 3 bases; bases with no gene match: 8. The CDR3 loop spans 17 amino acids. The germline CDR1 and CDR2 sequences are LNHDA and SQIVND (reference sequence). CDR3 sequence: CASSIARTSGVTGELFF. The CDR3 region has the DNA TGTGCCAGTAGTATTGCCCGGACTAGCGGAGTCACCGGGGAGCTGTTTTTT.

On this clone: The sample has other DNA sequences that encode this CDR3 too. The V and J genes are TRBV28 and TRBJ2-7; D gene unclear. V was shortened by 3 bases and J by 7 bases, with 4 bases between the two germline ends. The germline gives CDR1 MDHEN, CDR2 SYDVKM. This CDR3 has 10 residues. CDR3 in amino acids: CASSLREQYF. The CDR3 DNA sequence: TGTGCCAGCAGTTTGCGGGAGCAGTACTTC.

The J gene is TRBJ2-4, the V gene TRBV28, with 8 bases lining up with TRBD1. Germline CDR1 is MDHEN and CDR2 is SYDVKM. The V gene end was trimmed by 1 base and the J gene end by 1 base; junction bases not matched to a gene: 3. The CDR3 is made up of 16 amino acids. CDR3 sequence (DNA): TGTGCCAGCAGTTTATTGACAGGGGTGGCCAAAAACATTCAGTACTTC. The encoded protein is CASSLLTGVAKNIQYF.

The CDR3 spells CASSNTNSYEQYF. CDR3 DNA sequence: TGTGCCAGCAGTAACACTAATTCCTACGAGCAGTACTTC. The chain carries TRBV28 and TRBJ2-7; unclear D gene. Germline V gene sequence: CDR1 MDHEN, CDR2 SYDVKM. The CDR3 runs 13 residues. Trimming took 5 bases from V and 1 from J, leaving 9 bases between them.

The chain uses TRBV6-5 and TRBJ1-1, with 8 bases that match TRBD1. Germline V gene lookup returns CDR1 MNHEY and CDR2 SVGAGI. This CDR3 contains 14 residues. Trimming at V came to 5 bases and at J to 5 bases, leaving 7 bases not matched to a gene. CDR3 amino acids: CASSRQGSGTEAFF. The CDR3 coding sequence is TGTGCCAGCAGTCGACAGGGGAGTGGAACTGAAGCTTTCTTT.

The chain combines TRBV7-2 with TRBJ2-2, with unresolved D. Germline V gene lookup returns CDR1 SGHTA and CDR2 FQGNSA. Deletions cut 5 bases from V and 8 bases from J, with 12 bases between. The CDR3 extends over 13 amino acids. CDR3 residues: CASSPLPTGELFF. CDR3 nucleotide sequence: TGTGCCAGCAGCCCCTTACCGACAGGGGAGCTGTTTTTT.

V and J are TRBV2 and TRBJ1-5; D remains unclear. Trimming shortened V by 5 bases and J by 0 bases, and 11 bases separated the two germline ends. The CDR3 extends over 15 amino acids. The V gene's germline CDR1 is SNHLY and CDR2 FYNNEI. Written as DNA, the CDR3 is TGTGCCAGCAGTCCCAGGACGGATAGCAATCAGCCCCAGCATTTT. Its protein is CASSPRTDSNQPQHF.

The chain links TRBV6-9 to TRBJ2-7, with D uncertain. The CDR3 is 11 amino acids. Germline V CDR1 and CDR2: MNHGY, SVAAGI. Trimming removed 11 bases from V and 6 bases from J, with 14 bases in between. The CDR3 reads CASGMNGEQYF. The CDR3 nucleotides read TGTGCCTCAGGTATGAATGGCGAGCAGTACTTC.

This chain links TRBV19 with TRBJ2-2; D remains unclear. V gave up 5 bases and J gave up 1 base, with 11 bases separating them. CDR1 is LNHDA and CDR2 is SQIVND in the germline V gene (reference sequence). The CDR3 extends over 15 amino acids. Here the CDR3 DNA reads TGTGCCAGTAGTTCCCAGCTGATGAACACCGGGGAGCTGTTTTTT. Amino acids: CASSSQLMNTGELFF.

The chain joins TRBV11-2 to TRBJ2-2; the match to TRBD1 covers 12 bases. The J segment lost 4 bases and the V segment lost 3 bases, leaving 9 bases of the junction unmatched. This CDR3 comprises 18 residues. Germline assignment: CDR1 SGHAT and CDR2 FQNNGV. This CDR3 reads CASSFLRDRGRSTGELFF. In DNA form, the CDR3 reads TGTGCCAGCAGCTTCCTCCGGGACAGGGGGCGCAGCACCGGGGAGCTGTTTTTT.

This chain connects TRBV5-1 to TRBJ1-4, with 8 bases identical to TRBD1. The CDR3 length is 17 residues. V gave up 5 bases and J gave up 0 bases; unmatched junction bases: 9. Germline V CDR1 and CDR2: SGHRS, YFSETQ. The CDR3 DNA reads as TGCGCCAGCAGTTTTGACAGGGGACGGTCAACTAATGAAAAACTGTTTTTT. Translating gives CASSFDRGRSTNEKLFF.

This sequence joins TRBV5-1 and TRBJ2-7, with D possibly called TRBD1 or TRBD2 (6 bases each). The CDR3 consists of 15 residues. V lost 4 bases to trimming and J lost 2 bases, with 16 bases between them. Looked up from germline, CDR1 is SGHRS and CDR2 is YFSETQ. The CDR3 region is CASSGGQNPPYEQYF. DNA for the CDR3: TGCGCCAGCAGCGGGGGGCAAAACCCCCCCTACGAGCAGTACTTC.

The chain is built from TRBV4-1 and TRBJ2-7, with D possibly TRBD1 on 5 matching bases. Trimming cost V 0 bases and J 6 bases, with 12 bases left between them. The CDR3 length is 14 residues. Germline V lookup: CDR1 MGHRA, CDR2 YSYEKL. CDR3 loop: CASSQDMQGFEQYF. Written as DNA, the CDR3 is TGCGCCAGCAGCCAAGATATGCAGGGCTTCGAGCAGTACTTC.

The chain is built from TRBV28 and TRBJ1-2; D is perhaps TRBD1 (5 bases). V was shortened by 6 bases and J by 8 bases, with 22 bases between the two germline ends. CDR1 is MDHEN and CDR2 is SYDVKM in the germline V gene. CDR3 length: 15 residues. The chain's CDR3 is CASSPWGDREAGYTF. Written as DNA, the CDR3 is TGTGCCAGCAGCCCTTGGGGGGATCGAGAAGCAGGCTACACCTTC.

This chain uses TRBV18 with TRBJ1-5; D is undetermined. The CDR3 has 13 residues. V was shortened by 6 bases and J by 11 bases, with 17 bases between the two germline ends. Germline assignment: CDR1 KGHSH and CDR2 LQKENI. CDR3 coding DNA: TGTGCCAGCTCCCCGGTCTCAAGGGAGGCCCAGCATTTT. This codes for CASSPVSREAQHF.

The rearrangement links TRBV5-1 to TRBJ2-1, with 8 bases that match TRBD1. Germline values: CDR1 SGHRS, CDR2 YFSETQ. V was pared by 2 bases and J by 5 bases, with 3 bases of the junction left unmatched. There are 14 residues in the CDR3. This chain's CDR3 is CASSLSDRDNEQFF. DNA for the CDR3: TGCGCCAGCAGCTTATCGGACAGGGACAATGAGCAGTTCTTC.